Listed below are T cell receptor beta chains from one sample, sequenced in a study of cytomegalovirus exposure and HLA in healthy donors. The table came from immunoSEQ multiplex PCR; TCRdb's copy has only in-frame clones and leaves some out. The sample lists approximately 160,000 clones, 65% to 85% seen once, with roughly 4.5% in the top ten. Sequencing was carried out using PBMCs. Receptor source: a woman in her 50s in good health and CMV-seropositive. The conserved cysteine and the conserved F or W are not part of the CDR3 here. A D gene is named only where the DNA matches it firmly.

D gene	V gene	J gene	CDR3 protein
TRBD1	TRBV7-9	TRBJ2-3	ASSLLRTGVDTQY
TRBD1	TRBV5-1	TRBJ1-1	ASSTGDRDRPEAF
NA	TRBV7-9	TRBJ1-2	ASSLLEGYGYT
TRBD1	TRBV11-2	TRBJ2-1	ASSLLQGVTYNEQF
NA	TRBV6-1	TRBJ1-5	ASSGPTDSNQPQH
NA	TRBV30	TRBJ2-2	AWSRKRRAGELF
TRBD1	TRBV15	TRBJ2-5	ATSRRRDRGRWETQY
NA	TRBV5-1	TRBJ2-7	ASSPIQISYEQY
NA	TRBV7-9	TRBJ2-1	ASSLAGRGPGSYNEQF
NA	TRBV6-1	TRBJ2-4	ASSVVRTATFFIAKNIQY
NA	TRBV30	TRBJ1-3	AWAPQRLSSGNTIY
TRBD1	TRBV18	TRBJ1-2	ASSAQGAPGYT
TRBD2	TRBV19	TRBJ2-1	ASKPSGLAYNEQF
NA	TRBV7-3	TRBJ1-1	ASSLSSGEAF
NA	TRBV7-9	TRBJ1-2	SSSLGQIYGYT
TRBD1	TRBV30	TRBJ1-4	AWSGDRALF
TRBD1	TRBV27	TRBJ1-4	ASSQNRGGREKLF
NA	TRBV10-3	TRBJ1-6	AITDRMDPNSPLH
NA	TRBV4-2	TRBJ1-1	ASSQVATATEAF
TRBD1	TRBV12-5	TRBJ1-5	AGGGSNQPQH
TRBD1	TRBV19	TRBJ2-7	ASSVGTDYEQY
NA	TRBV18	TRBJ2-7	ASSRGNGGNYEQY